The 5 T cell receptor beta chains reported below all come from one sample, sequenced in a study of neoadjuvant nivolumab and ipilimumab in lung cancer. Only in-frame clones appear in the TCRdb table, and some are missing; sequencing was by immunoSEQ multiplex PCR. The sample has a few thousand clones, 75% to 95% seen once. This specimen consisted of blood, obtained after neoadjuvant nivolumab, alone or with ipilimumab, at or shortly before surgery. These receptors all stem from an adult with non-small cell lung cancer. Some clones in this sample may be carry-over from other donors' samples.

The gene calls are TRBV20-1 and TRBJ2-2; D is undetermined. The CDR3 is made up of 11 amino acids. The germline gives CDR1 DFQATT, CDR2 SNEGSKA (reference sequence). The ends were cut back, 4 bases at V and 8 bases at J, with 8 bases in the middle. The CDR3 is CSATHRGELFF. The CDR3 bases are TGCAGTGCTACCCACAGAGGGGAGCTGTTTTTT.

J is TRBJ1-3 and V is TRBV7-9; D gene ambiguous. Germline V lookup: CDR1 SEHNR, CDR2 FQNEAQ (reference sequence). The CDR3 totals 16 residues. V lost 5 bases and J lost 0, with 14 bases in between. CDR3 residues: CASSTGPPSSGNTIYF. The CDR3 DNA is TGTGCCAGCAGCACCGGCCCACCTTCCTCTGGAAACACCATATATTTT.

CDR3 in DNA: TGTGCCAGCAGTTCCCGACAGGGTGTAGATACGCAGTATTTT. This gives the protein CASSSRQGVDTQYF. The chain links TRBV6-5 to TRBJ2-3, with TRBD1 matching over 7 bases. CDR1 and CDR2 from the germline V gene are MNHEY and SVGAGI. CDR3 length: 14 residues. J was trimmed by 5 bases and V by 4 bases; bases with no gene match: 6.

The rearrangement links TRBV6-5 to TRBJ1-4; D is possibly TRBD1 (6 bases). Germline CDR1 MNHEY, CDR2 SVGAGI. The CDR3 spans 15 residues. V was trimmed by 6 bases and J by 10 bases, leaving 21 bases between them. The CDR3 region is CASSLGGSGEGKLFF. DNA of the CDR3: TGTGCCAGCAGCCTAGGGGGGTCGGGGGAAGGAAAACTGTTTTTT.

This chain uses TRBV5-1 with TRBJ2-3; 12 positions match TRBD2. Germline loops: CDR1 SGHRS, CDR2 YFSETQ. Trimming took 4 bases from V and 5 from J; bases not matched to a gene: 8. The CDR3 totals 16 residues. CDR3 DNA: TGCGCCAGCAGCCGTTCGACTAGCGGGAGCTTAGATACGCAGTATTTT. Its translation: CASSRSTSGSLDTQYF.